The 9 T cell receptor beta chains listed next were all sequenced from one sample in a study of cytotoxic CD8 clonotypes in ibrutinib-treated CLL. Profiled with immunoSEQ multiplex PCR; TCRdb holds only in-frame clones, not every one. The sample lists tens of thousands of clones; around two thirds were seen once. This material consisted of PBMCs, taken at disease progression, from a patient treated with ibrutinib. The receptors come from a human donor with chronic lymphocytic leukemia.

In nucleotides, the CDR3 is TGTGCCAGCAGCTTGTTTGGGAGCAATCAGCCCCAGCATTTT. Translation: CASSLFGSNQPQHF. This chain links TRBV5-8 with TRBJ1-5; no firm D call. The CDR3 is made up of 14 amino acids. V lost 1 base to trimming and J lost 1 base, with 6 bases between them. The V gene's germline CDR1 is SGHTS and CDR2 YDEGEE. The full variable domain, its missing parts supplied by reference TRBV5-8 and TRBJ1-5, is EAGVTQSPTHLIKTRGQQATLRCSPISGHTSVYWYQQALGLGLQFLLWYDEGEERNRGNFPPRFSGRQFPNYSSELNVNALELEDSALYLCASSLFGSNQPQHFGDGTRLSIL.

J is TRBJ2-7 and V is TRBV6-5; the D gene is possibly TRBD1 (6 bases). CDR3 length equals 13 residues. V lost 7 bases and J 0 bases, leaving 10 bases between the germline ends. Per germline, CDR1 MNHEY and CDR2 SVGAGI. In DNA, the CDR3 is TGTGCCAGCACGGGACACCTCTCCTACGAGCAGTACTTC. Encoded protein: CASTGHLSYEQYF.

The chain combines TRBV7-9 with TRBJ2-7; D is ambiguous. This CDR3 has 12 amino acids. The germline V gene encodes CDR1 SEHNR and CDR2 FQNEAQ (reference sequence). V lost 2 bases and J 6 bases, leaving 8 bases between the germline ends. DNA of the CDR3: TGTGCCAGCAGCTTACCGGGCGGCGAGCAGTACTTC. It translates to CASSLPGGEQYF.

V and J are TRBV19 and TRBJ1-5, with a tentative D call TRBD1 (5 bases). In germline, CDR1 is LNHDA, CDR2 SQIVND (reference sequence). The germline V and J ends were trimmed by 7 bases and 0 bases, with 10 bases remaining between them. The CDR3 is made up of 14 amino acids. The CDR3 region has the DNA TGTGCCAGTACGACAGACTATAGCAATCAGCCCCAGCATTTT. Its protein product is CASTTDYSNQPQHF.

The chain employs TRBV5-4 and TRBJ1-1; D gene ambiguous. Per the germline V gene, CDR1 is SGHNT and CDR2 is YYREEE (reference sequence). This CDR3 contains 15 residues. V shed 4 bases and J shed 1 base, with 14 bases lying between them. In DNA, the CDR3 is TGTGCCAGCAGCGTAGACCATGGTTGGAACACTGAAGCTTTCTTT. This encodes CASSVDHGWNTEAFF.

V usage is TRBV4-3 and J usage is TRBJ2-3; 9 bases line up with TRBD1. The CDR3 is made up of 16 amino acids. From germline, CDR1 is LGHNA and CDR2 YSLEER. The V segment lost 1 base and the J segment 4 bases; nucleotides outside the gene matches: 6. The CDR3 nucleotides are TGCGCCAGCAGCCAAGTCCGGGGACAGGGCCCAGATACGCAGTATTTT. This translates into CASSQVRGQGPDTQYF.

V usage is TRBV7-2 and J usage is TRBJ2-3, with 7 bases matching TRBD1. The ends lost 2 bases at V and 2 bases at J; junction bases unmatched: 4. CDR1 and CDR2 (germline): SGHTA, FQGNSA. The CDR3 is 15 residues long. In DNA form, the CDR3 reads TGTGCCAGCAGCTTACCTGGGACAGCCACAGATACGCAGTATTTT. The encoded protein is CASSLPGTATDTQYF.

The rearrangement joins TRBV7-6 to TRBJ2-1; D may correspond to TRBD1 or TRBD2 (6 bases each). The CDR3 has 16 amino acids. CDR1 is SGHVS and CDR2 is FNYEAQ in the germline V gene. V was clipped by 1 base and J by 7 bases, with 17 bases between them. The CDR3 spells CASSLGPGGAGNEQFF. DNA of the CDR3: TGTGCCAGCAGCTTAGGTCCCGGGGGCGCGGGGAATGAGCAGTTCTTC.

This clone has only a few counts. The chain combines TRBV29-1 with TRBJ1-1; D ambiguous. The CDR3 covers 12 residues. The V end lost 0 bases, the J end lost 6 bases, and 8 bases lay between the germline ends. CDR1 is SQVTM, CDR2 ANQGSEA, per germline. The CDR3 bases are TGCAGCGTTGAAGATAACGGGGCTGAAGCTTTCTTT. Residues: CSVEDNGAEAFF.